What follows describes a single TCR beta chain. Its binding antigen is unknown. Base qualities are missing; no much larger clone stands one base away. TCRbeta CDR3 regions were amplified from genomic DNA using the immunoSEQ Assay, a bias-controlled multiplex PCR. The paper's data handling went like this. The number of nucleated cells in each sample was estimated from the amplification of reference gene primers within the assay. To quantify the absolute abundance of each unique TCRbeta CDR3 rearrangement, sequence reads were collapsed and filtered. For each sample, productive Simpson clonality was calculated as the square root of Simpson's diversity index over productive rearrangements. TCRdb took over this immuneACCESS table, retaining in-frame rearrangements with V and J assigned. Such tables are incomplete; in checked studies, under half of the missing clones stem from an unresolved V gene, and the remainder is unexplained. The DNA gave D and trimming, while V, J and clone size come from that table. The sample table records roughly 410,000 clones; roughly 90% of these occur just once. In total, the top ten clones hold around 1.5% of the sample.

In Seattle, one collaborating source enrolled patients while the infection was active and tracked those patients longitudinally over the course of disease. Each collaborating institution followed its own protocols to collect whole blood in K2EDTA tubes. For TCRbeta analysis, collaborators shipped samples in one of three forms: frozen whole blood, isolated PBMCs, or DNA extracted from either of those sample types. This sample is part of a study of blood T cell repertoires in COVID-19 (dated by TCRdb to about 2020). Study-level background: The collaborator samples originated in the United States, Italy and Spain and spanned the acute and convalescent phases of COVID-19. The prospective study material was composed of cDNA or gDNA derived from T cells, B-cell-depleted T cells, or PBMCs. The dataset comprised deeply sampled blood TCRbeta repertoires from subjects exposed to, actively infected with, or recovered from COVID-19. A freely available public database, intended as a resource for researchers studying the immune response to SARS-CoV-2, is where the repertoires were released. The samples were drawn from two sources: the first 160 participants of the ongoing ImmuneRACE study, and some 1,300 subjects contributed by 6 global collaborators. The sample metadata nearly always contained a de-identified subject ID, COVID-19 status, age in years and sex. Where available, HLA class I and class II types were taken from metadata supplied by the sample provider and were not determined by assay-based typing. Overall study results and their limits: How much clinical and demographic metadata was included differed by source and by participant, and the metadata was provided uncurated.

From V the trimming removes 5 bases and from J it removes 3 bases, while the gene matches leave 6 bases of the junction unaccounted for. Reading the germline V gene gives CDR1 MDHEN and CDR2 SYDVKM. From the cysteine up to the phenylalanine, the CDR3 has a length of 14 residues. Only the CDR3 region is kept as DNA, spanning 42 bases read in frame from base 1. Sequencing used peripheral blood. The TCR was taken from a woman aged 35 to 49 with COVID-19, enrolled during active disease. The chain is encoded by TRBV28 joined to TRBJ1-2, with 7 bases matching TRBD1. CDR3 region: CASSNLQGHYGYTF. The DNA sequence is given as TGTGCCAGCAGTAACTTACAGGGGCACTATGGCTACACCTTC.